This TCR beta chain was profiled in a study of shared clonotypes between healthy human individuals. With respect to this clone: The antigen remains undetermined.

Regarding the study as a whole: The genetic and exposure-history diversity represented was limited by few donors.

The CDR3 sequence is 14 residues long. From germline, CDR1 is SGHKS and CDR2 YYEKEE (reference sequence). The germline V and J ends were trimmed by 4 bases and 5 bases, with 15 bases remaining between them. Sequenced by immunoSEQ multiplex PCR; TCRdb stores in-frame clones only, minus some. The sample has about 770,000 clones, 72% seen once. This receptor was identified in a woman in her 30s in good health. Sequenced material: memory CD4+ T cells sorted from blood. Regarding subset: CD45RA-negative fraction. V is TRBV5-5 and J is TRBJ1-1, with a tentative D call TRBD1 (6 bases). CDR3 in amino acids: CASSPAGGPTEAFF. The CDR3, as DNA: TGTGCCAGCAGCCCAGCGGGGGGCCCAACTGAAGCTTTCTTT.